The rows below give T cell receptor beta chains drawn from one sample of a study of T-cell reconstitution after alpha-beta-depleted transplantation in children. One entry per CDR3 protein results from TCRdb running MiXCR on the PCR reads. The data show hundreds of thousands of distinct CDR3 sequences, 15% to 20% seen once. The sequenced sample was PBMCs from the stem cell graft donor, obtained from the stem cell graft. Source of these receptors: a human donor who donated a stem cell graft to a child with acute lymphoblastic leukemia. CDR3s include the opening cysteine and the closing phenylalanine or tryptophan. The D gene is left open where the match is weak. A clone size is listed for some rows: how often the clone was seen (once, few, many), or a class if it is expanded.

17,TRBV12-3/TRBV12-4,.,TRBJ1-5,.,CASSLASTISGNQPQHF,TGTGCCAGCAGTTTAGCGTCGACAATTTCAGGTAATCAGCCCCAGCATTTT
12,TRBV10-3,.,TRBJ2-7,.,CAIRGDLYEQYF,TGTGCCATCAGGGGGGACCTCTACGAGCAGTACTTC
14,TRBV3-1,few,TRBJ2-7,TRBD1,CASSHFDRDHEQYF,TGTGCCAGCAGCCACTTCGACAGGGACCACGAGCAGTACTTC
15,TRBV5-1,.,TRBJ2-3,.,CASSLEVAGVDTQYF,TGCGCCAGCAGCTTGGAGGTGGCGGGCGTAGATACGCAGTATTTT
16,TRBV4-1,.,TRBJ2-2,.,CASSQDSTFGPGELFF,TGCGCCAGCAGCCAAGATAGCACTTTTGGGCCCGGGGAGCTGTTTTTT
13,TRBV5-1,.,TRBJ2-5,.,CASTRAAQETQYF,TGCGCCAGTACGAGGGCCGCGCAAGAGACCCAGTACTTC
16,TRBV7-3,.,TRBJ2-2,TRBD2,CASSLTGTRNTGELFF,TGTGCCAGCAGCTTAACGGGGACTAGGAACACCGGGGAGCTGTTTTTT
16,TRBV5-1,.,TRBJ2-3,TRBD1,CASSLKRQGGPDTQYF,TGCGCCAGCAGCTTGAAAAGACAGGGCGGCCCAGATACGCAGTATTTT
13,TRBV4-1,.,TRBJ2-7,.,CASSQPFGDEQYF,TGCGCCAGCAGCCAACCCTTTGGGGACGAGCAGTACTTC
16,TRBV12-3/TRBV12-4,few,TRBJ2-5,TRBD2,CASSPGTRGYQETQYF,TGTGCCAGCAGCCCCGGGACTAGAGGGTACCAAGAGACCCAGTACTTC